Below, 20 T cell receptor beta chains from the same sample are listed, as sequenced in a study of blood T cell repertoires in COVID-19. Clones were sequenced by immunoSEQ multiplex PCR, and TCRdb holds only the in-frame ones, with some missing. Of roughly 280,000 clones listed, around 89% are singletons. Sequenced input: PBMCs or T cells enriched from blood (not recorded which). All receptors derive from a woman aged 18-29 years who had recovered from COVID-19.

This chain links TRBV12-3 or TRBV12-4 with TRBJ2-1; D possibly corresponds to TRBD1 (5 bases). The CDR3 length is 13 residues. Trimming shortened V by 5 bases and J by 8 bases, and 13 bases separated the two germline ends. CDR3 region: CASSPRQGDEQFF. Written as DNA, the CDR3 is TGTGCCAGCAGTCCGCGGCAAGGGGATGAGCAGTTCTTC.

The chain employs TRBV9 and TRBJ2-3, with 7 bases fitting TRBD1. The CDR3 consists of 13 residues. The V segment lost 1 base and the J segment 5 bases; nucleotides outside the gene matches: 1. Germline CDR1 reads SGDLS; CDR2 reads YYNGEE. CDR3 amino acids: CASSVQGEDTQYF. In nucleotides, the CDR3 is TGTGCCAGCAGCGTACAGGGGGAAGATACGCAGTATTTT.

V and J are TRBV5-4 and TRBJ1-1; TRBD1 matches 7 bases. This CDR3 has 14 amino acids. J lost 0 bases, V lost 4 bases, and 3 bases had no gene match. Germline V lookup: CDR1 SGHNT, CDR2 YYREEE (reference sequence). The CDR3 loop is CASSPTGMNTEAFF. DNA of the CDR3: TGTGCCAGCAGCCCGACAGGGATGAACACTGAAGCTTTCTTT.

This clone showed up just a few times. The chain links TRBV19 to TRBJ1-5, with 7 bases that match TRBD1. Germline trimming cut 6 bases from V and 5 bases from J; bases unmatched to any gene: 10. Germline CDR1 is LNHDA and CDR2 is SQIVND (reference sequence). The CDR3 runs 15 residues. The CDR3 nucleotides read TGTGCCAGTAGCCTCCGACACAGGGGCGATCAGCCCCAGCATTTT. This sequence encodes CASSLRHRGDQPQHF.

This clone was seen once. The chain employs TRBV4-2 and TRBJ1-5; D not certain. The CDR3 is 12 amino acids. Trimming took off 4 bases at V and 7 bases at J, with 8 bases between the two ends. Germline lookup yields CDR1 LGHNA and CDR2 YNFKEQ. CDR3 DNA sequence: TGTGCCAGCAGCCTCCGCGGCCAGCCCCAGCATTTT. Its protein product is CASSLRGQPQHF.

The CDR3 region is CATSRDWRGTYPQHF. The CDR3, as DNA: TGTGCCACCAGCAGAGATTGGCGGGGAACATATCCCCAGCATTTT. The V call is TRBV15, the J call TRBJ1-5; D uncertain. This CDR3 is built from 15 residues. Trimming removed 0 bases from V and 10 bases from J, with 16 bases in between. CDR1 is LNHNV, CDR2 YYDKDF, per germline (reference sequence).

J is TRBJ2-3 and V is TRBV4-1, with 8 positions matching TRBD1. Germline V gene lookup returns CDR1 MGHRA and CDR2 YSYEKL. The CDR3 sequence is 13 residues long. V lost 3 bases and J lost 6; bases outside the gene matches: 2. The DNA for the CDR3 is TGCGCCAGCAGCCAGACAGGGGCGGATACGCAGTATTTT. Translated, it gives CASSQTGADTQYF.

V is TRBV14 and J is TRBJ2-1; D may be TRBD1 (6 bases). The CDR3 length is 14 residues. The V end lost 4 bases, the J end lost 9 bases, and 16 bases lay between the germline ends. Germline V gives CDR1 SGHDN, CDR2 FVKESK. In nucleotides, the CDR3 is TGTGCCAGCAGCCCCCGAAGACAGGCTCCTGAGCAGTTCTTC. Translated: CASSPRRQAPEQFF.

The gene calls are TRBV7-2 and TRBJ2-1; tentatively, D is TRBD1 (6 bases). V was cut by 5 bases and J by 10 bases, with 21 bases left in between. This CDR3 is 15 amino acids long. Germline CDR1 SGHTA, CDR2 FQGNSA. In nucleotides, the CDR3 is TGTGCCAGCAGCCCAACGGTGGGGGCTGTGTTCGAGCAGTTCTTC. Translation gives CASSPTVGAVFEQFF.

The V and J genes are TRBV7-9 and TRBJ2-7; 7 bases are a match to TRBD2. CDR1 and CDR2 (germline): SEHNR, FQNEAQ (reference sequence). Trimming took 5 bases from V and 3 from J; bases not matched to a gene: 7. The CDR3 is made up of 14 amino acids. The CDR3 DNA is TGTGCCAGCAGCCCCACCGGACTAGGCTACGAGCAGTACTTC. It translates to CASSPTGLGYEQYF.

The chain recombines TRBV4-1 with TRBJ2-2; no firm D call. The V and J ends lost 2 bases and 5 bases respectively, with 12 bases between them. The CDR3 runs to 15 residues. Per the germline V gene, CDR1 is MGHRA and CDR2 is YSYEKL. The CDR3 spells CASSQSGVGTGELFF. The CDR3 coding sequence is TGCGCCAGCAGCCAATCTGGAGTCGGGACCGGGGAGCTGTTTTTT.

This clone appeared a single time. V gene TRBV9 combines with J gene TRBJ2-2; TRBD2 agrees at 9 bases. The CDR3 covers 16 residues. The ends lost 4 bases at V and 0 bases at J; junction bases unmatched: 4. From germline, CDR1 is SGDLS and CDR2 YYNGEE. The CDR3 region has the DNA TGTGCCAGCAGCCCCCGACTAGCGGCGAACACCGGGGAGCTGTTTTTT. It specifies CASSPRLAANTGELFF.

The chain uses TRBV23-1 and TRBJ1-2, with 8 positions matching TRBD1. TRBV23-1 belongs to the ORF category, with a function that is uncertain. This CDR3 region has 14 residues. V lost 7 bases, J lost 4 bases, and 8 bases stayed unmatched. The CDR3 DNA is TGCGCCAGCATACACAGGGGGAATAGCTATGGCTACACCTTC. Translation gives CASIHRGNSYGYTF.

The rearrangement links TRBV19 to TRBJ2-2; 7 bases fit TRBD1. Trimming took 6 bases from V and 0 from J; bases not matched to a gene: 10. CDR3 length equals 17 residues. Germline-derived CDR1 and CDR2 are LNHDA and SQIVND (reference sequence). The CDR3 coding sequence is TGTGCCAGTAGCATTGACAGGGTTCCGTCGAACACCGGGGAGCTGTTTTTT. The encoded protein is CASSIDRVPSNTGELFF.

V is TRBV10-3 and J is TRBJ2-3; 7 bases line up with TRBD2. Germline CDR1 ENHRY, CDR2 SYGVKD. V dropped 4 bases and J dropped 6; count of bases not matched to a gene: 10. This CDR3 spans 15 amino acids. CDR3 sequence (DNA): TGTGCCATCAGTGCCACTAGCGCCGGCGCGGATACGCAGTATTTT. Translation: CAISATSAGADTQYF.

The CDR3 DNA follows: TGTGCCAGCAGCTTAGGACAGGGGGCCAATCAGCCCCAGCATTTT. Protein product: CASSLGQGANQPQHF. V and J are TRBV7-6 and TRBJ1-5; TRBD1 agrees at 10 bases. The germline gives CDR1 SGHVS, CDR2 FNYEAQ. The CDR3 extends over 15 amino acids. The junction had 0 bases not matched to a gene; V was cut back by 1 base and J by 3 bases.

This clone appeared once. The chain has TRBV7-8 and TRBJ2-7; 12 bases match TRBD2. Germline values: CDR1 SGHVS, CDR2 FQNEAQ. J was trimmed by 4 bases and V by 5 bases; bases with no gene match: 18. The CDR3 extends over 19 amino acids. For the CDR3, the DNA is TGTGCCAGCAGCGTCGGACTAGCGGGGTCTCCTCTCAGGTGGTACGAGCAGTACTTC. Translating gives CASSVGLAGSPLRWYEQYF.

J is TRBJ1-2 and V is TRBV28, with D tentatively TRBD1 (6 bases). Trimming pared 6 bases from V and 1 base from J, leaving 15 bases between. Per germline, CDR1 MDHEN and CDR2 SYDVKM. This CDR3 spans 15 amino acids. As DNA, the CDR3 is TGTGCCAGCAGGCCGGGTACAGGGAATAACTATGGCTACACCTTC. Its translation is CASRPGTGNNYGYTF.

The CDR3 spells CASSLSGTGLATQYF. CDR3 sequence (DNA): TGTGCCAGCAGCTTATCCGGGACAGGCCTAGCGACCCAGTACTTC. The rearrangement joins TRBV5-8 to TRBJ2-5; 8 positions match TRBD1. Germline V lookup: CDR1 SGHTS, CDR2 YDEGEE. V was pared by 2 bases and J by 7 bases, with 10 bases of the junction left unmatched. The CDR3 has 15 amino acids.

This chain joins TRBV3-1 (or the pseudogene TRBV3-2) and TRBJ1-6, with 7 bases lining up with TRBD1. The J segment lost 3 bases and the V segment lost 4 bases, leaving 12 bases of the junction unmatched. Germline CDR1 LGHDT, CDR2 YNNKEL (reference sequence). CDR3 length equals 18 residues. DNA for the CDR3: TGTGCCAGCAGCCCACAGGGGCGCCACCGGCTCTATAATTCACCCCTCCACTTT. Amino acid sequence: CASSPQGRHRLYNSPLHF.